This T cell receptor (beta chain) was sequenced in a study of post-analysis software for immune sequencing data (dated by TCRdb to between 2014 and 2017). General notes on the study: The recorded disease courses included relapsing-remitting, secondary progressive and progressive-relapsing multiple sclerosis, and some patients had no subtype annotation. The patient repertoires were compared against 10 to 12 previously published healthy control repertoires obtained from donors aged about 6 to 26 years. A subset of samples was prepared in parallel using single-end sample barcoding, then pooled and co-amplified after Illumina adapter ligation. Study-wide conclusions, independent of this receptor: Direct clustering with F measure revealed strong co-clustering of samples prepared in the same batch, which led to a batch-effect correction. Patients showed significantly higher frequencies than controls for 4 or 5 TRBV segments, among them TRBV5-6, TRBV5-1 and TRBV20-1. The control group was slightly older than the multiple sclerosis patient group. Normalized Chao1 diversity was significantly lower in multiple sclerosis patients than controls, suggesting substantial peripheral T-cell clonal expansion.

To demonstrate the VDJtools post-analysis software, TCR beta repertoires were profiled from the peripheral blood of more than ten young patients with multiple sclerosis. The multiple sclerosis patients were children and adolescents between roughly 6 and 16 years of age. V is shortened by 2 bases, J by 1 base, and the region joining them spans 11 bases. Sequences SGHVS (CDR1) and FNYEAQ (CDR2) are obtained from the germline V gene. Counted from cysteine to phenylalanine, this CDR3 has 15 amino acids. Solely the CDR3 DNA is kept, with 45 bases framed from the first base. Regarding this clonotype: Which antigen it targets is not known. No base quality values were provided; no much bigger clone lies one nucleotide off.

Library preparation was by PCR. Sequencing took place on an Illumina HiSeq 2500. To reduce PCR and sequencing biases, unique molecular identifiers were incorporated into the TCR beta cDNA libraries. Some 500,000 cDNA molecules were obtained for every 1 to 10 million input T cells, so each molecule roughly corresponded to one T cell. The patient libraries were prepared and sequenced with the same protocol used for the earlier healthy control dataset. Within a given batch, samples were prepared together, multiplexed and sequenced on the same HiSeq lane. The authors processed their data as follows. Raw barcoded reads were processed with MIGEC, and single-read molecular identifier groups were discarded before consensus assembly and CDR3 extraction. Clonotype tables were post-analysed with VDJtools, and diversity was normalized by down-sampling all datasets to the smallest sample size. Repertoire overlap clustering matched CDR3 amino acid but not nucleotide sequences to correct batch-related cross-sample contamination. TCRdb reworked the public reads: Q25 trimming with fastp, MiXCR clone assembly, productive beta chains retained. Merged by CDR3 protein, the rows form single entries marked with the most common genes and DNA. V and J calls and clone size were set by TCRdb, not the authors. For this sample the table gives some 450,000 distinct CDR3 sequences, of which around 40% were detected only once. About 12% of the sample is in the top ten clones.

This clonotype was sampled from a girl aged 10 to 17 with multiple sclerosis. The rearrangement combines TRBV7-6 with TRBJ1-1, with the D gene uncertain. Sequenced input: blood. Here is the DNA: TGTGCCAGCAGCTTAACCCCCTTCGAGAACACTGAAGCTTTCTTT. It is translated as CASSLTPFENTEAFF.